This T cell receptor (beta chain) was retrieved from a study of control samples from healthy donors and cancer patients. A few counts support this clone. Some clones are missing from TCRdb's copy, which holds only in-frame ones; the method was immunoSEQ multiplex PCR. The table lists about 120,000 clones, approximately 92% of them singletons. Germline CDR1 and CDR2: MNHEY and SMNVEV (reference sequence). With V trimmed by 5 bases and J by 6 bases, 9 bases remained unmatched. This CDR3 is 16 amino acids long. The sequence came from a man aged 80 or over with head and neck cancer. The genes are TRBV27 and TRBJ2-2; 10 bases are shared with TRBD1. Material: PBMCs. The CDR3 DNA sequence: TGTGCCAGCAGTCGCAGCGACAGGGGGCACGCCGGGGAGCTGTTTTTT. This translates into CASSRSDRGHAGELFF.